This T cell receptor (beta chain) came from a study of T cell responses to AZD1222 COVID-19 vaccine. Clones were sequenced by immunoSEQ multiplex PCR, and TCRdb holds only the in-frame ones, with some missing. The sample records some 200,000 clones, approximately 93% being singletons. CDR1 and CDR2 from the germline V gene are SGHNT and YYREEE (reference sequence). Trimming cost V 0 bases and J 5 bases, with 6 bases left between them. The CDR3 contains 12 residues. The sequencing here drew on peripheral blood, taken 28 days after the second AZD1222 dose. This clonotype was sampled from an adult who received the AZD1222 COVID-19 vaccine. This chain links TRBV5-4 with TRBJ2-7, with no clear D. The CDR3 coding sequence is TGTGCCAGCAGCTTGGACTCTAACGAGCAGTACTTC. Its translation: CASSLDSNEQYF.